This record covers a single T cell receptor (beta chain). The antigen remains unidentified. Germline CDR1 is SNHLY and CDR2 is FYNNEI. The CDR3 has 14 amino acids. Unmatched junction bases numbered 2, after V lost 6 bases and J lost 3 bases. These data originate in a study of T cell responses to AZD1222 COVID-19 vaccine. Produced via immunoSEQ multiplex PCR; TCRdb's table is partial and in-frame only. The top ten hold less than 5.5% of the sample, which has about 150,000 clones, around 93% seen once. Study results and limitations: Among vaccine-associated CD4 TCRs, coverage spanned spike, with dominance at 160-218 and 743-854. Possibly, clonal diversity was underestimated; donors were largely white British and included more females. Baseline seropositivity characterized only a handful of AZD1222 recipients.

The sequence derives from an adult in good health. The specimen comprised peripheral blood, sampled on day 0 of AZD1222 vaccination. The chain has TRBV2 and TRBJ1-4, with 9 bases identical to TRBD1. The CDR3 reads CASRGDRANEKLFF. CDR3 coding DNA: TGTGCCAGCAGGGGGGACAGGGCTAATGAAAAACTGTTTTTT.